These 19 T cell receptor beta chains share one sample of origin, sequenced in a study of monozygotic twins with inflammatory bowel disease (dated by TCRdb to about 2019). Library prep was done by 5' RACE. Sequencing instrument: Illumina HiSeq 2500. TCRdb reprocessed the reads and lists each CDR3 protein sequence as a single entry, with no DNA. In this sample's table one finds approximately 400,000 distinct CDR3 sequences. 2% to 3% of the sample is taken by the ten largest. Sequenced input: blood. These receptors were taken from a human donor with ulcerative colitis or Crohn's disease, or a healthy co-twin of an affected twin (not recorded which).

The chain recombines TRBV24-1 with TRBJ2-1; TCRdb outputs TRBD1, but without DNA this stays unchecked. The CDR3 extends over 16 amino acids. Germline V CDR1 and CDR2: KGHDR, SFDVKD. The CDR3 sequence: CATSDRSIRTSGEQFF.

The chain carries TRBV7-9 and TRBJ2-2; absent DNA, TCRdb's TRBD1 call cannot be checked. Germline values: CDR1 SEHNR, CDR2 FQNEAQ (reference sequence). This CDR3 comprises 13 residues. CDR3 protein: CASSPPITGELFF.

This chain uses TRBV20-1 with TRBJ2-3; TCRdb reports TRBD1, a call that lacks DNA to check it against. Germline-derived CDR1 and CDR2 are DFQATT and SNEGSKA (reference sequence). The CDR3 loop spans 15 amino acids. The CDR3: CSARDPGQGVSTQYF.

V is TRBV5-4 and J is TRBJ2-7; the TCRdb D gene call, TRBD1, has no DNA to confirm it. The germline CDR1 and CDR2 sequences are SGHNT and YYREEE (reference sequence). The CDR3 is 14 amino acids. Here the CDR3 reads CASSLGTDGYEQYF.

The rearrangement joins TRBV4-3 to TRBJ2-4. Germline lookup yields CDR1 LGHNA and CDR2 YSLEER. The CDR3 loop spans 13 amino acids. This CDR3 is CASSQGAKNIQYF.

V usage is TRBV12-3 or TRBV12-4 and J usage is TRBJ1-1; the TCRdb call, TRBD1, lacks DNA for checking. CDR3 length: 14 amino acids. The chain's CDR3 is CASRPVDRTAEAFF.

V usage is TRBV7-2 and J usage is TRBJ1-2; lacking DNA, the TRBD1 call made by TCRdb goes unchecked. Looked up from germline, CDR1 is SGHTA and CDR2 is FQGNSA. There are 15 residues in the CDR3. CDR3 region: CASSWVTHGNDGYTF.

The chain carries TRBV11-2 and TRBJ1-3. This CDR3 spans 16 amino acids. CDR1 and CDR2 (germline): SGHAT, FQNNGV. This chain's CDR3 is CASSPQQVLSGNTIYF. Full variable domain (remainder filled in from reference TRBV11-2 and TRBJ1-3): EAGVAQSPRYKIIEKRQSVAFWCNPISGHATLYWYQQILGQGPKLLIQFQNNGVVDDSQLPKDRFSAERLKGVDSTLKIQPAKLEDSAVYLCASSPQQVLSGNTIYFGEGSWLTVV.

This chain connects TRBV6-1 to TRBJ2-6; TCRdb outputs TRBD1, but without DNA this stays unchecked. The CDR3 is 17 residues long. Germline CDR1 reads MNHNS; CDR2 reads SASEGT. The CDR3 spells CASTPVQARSGANVLTF.

This chain connects TRBV30 to TRBJ1-6; TCRdb proposes TRBD1, but this gene call is untestable without DNA. Germline V gene lookup returns CDR1 GTSNPN and CDR2 SVGIG (reference sequence). The CDR3 totals 13 residues. The CDR3 loop is CAWGRQNNSPLHF.

This sequence joins TRBV5-4 and TRBJ2-5; TCRdb selects TRBD2, and the lack of DNA leaves this call unchecked. Germline V CDR1 and CDR2: SGHNT, YYREEE (reference sequence). The CDR3 totals 14 residues. CDR3 sequence reads: CASSLDTGVGTQYF. The full variable domain, with the rest looked up from reference TRBV5-4 and TRBJ2-5, is ETGVTQSPTHLIKTRGQQVTLRCSSQSGHNTVSWYQQALGQGPQFIFQYYREEENGRGNFPPRFSGLQFPNYSSELNVNALELDDSALYLCASSLDTGVGTQYFGPGTRLLVL.

The chain carries TRBV6-1 and TRBJ1-1; TCRdb selects TRBD1, and the lack of DNA leaves this call unchecked. There are 14 residues in the CDR3. The germline CDR1 and CDR2 sequences are MNHNS and SASEGT. The CDR3 sequence is CASSLTGGLTEAFF.

The chain recombines TRBV7-9 with TRBJ2-1; the TCRdb D gene call, TRBD1, has no DNA to confirm it. From germline, CDR1 is SEHNR and CDR2 FQNEAQ (reference sequence). The CDR3 covers 17 residues. CDR3 loop: CASSFLPSAGARGEQFF.

The V call is TRBV7-9, the J call TRBJ2-2; the D call of TRBD1 rests on TCRdb alone, since no DNA is present to check it. Per the germline V gene, CDR1 is SEHNR and CDR2 is FQNEAQ (reference sequence). This CDR3 has 16 amino acids. CDR3 in amino acids: CASRFGTGAYTGELFF.

This chain connects TRBV12-3 or TRBV12-4 to TRBJ2-3; TCRdb reports TRBD1, a call that lacks DNA to check it against. This CDR3 comprises 16 residues. CDR3 in amino acids: CASSPQQPGAGDTQYF.

The J gene is TRBJ2-7, the V gene TRBV25-1; the TRBD2 assignment by TCRdb is unverifiable without DNA. CDR1 and CDR2 from the germline V gene are MGHDK and SYGVNS. The CDR3 is made up of 14 amino acids. The CDR3 spells CASSSRGGVYEQYF.

The rearrangement links TRBV11-1 to TRBJ2-3; TCRdb's D gene call, TRBD2, goes unchecked for lack of DNA. The CDR3 loop spans 19 amino acids. Germline assignment: CDR1 SGHAT and CDR2 FQDESV (reference sequence). The CDR3 sequence is CASSSTNPGLAGGADTQYF.

The gene calls are TRBV13 and TRBJ2-2; the D gene TCRdb calls, TRBD2, cannot be checked with no DNA. The CDR3 loop spans 13 amino acids. From germline, CDR1 is PRHDT and CDR2 FYEKMQ (reference sequence). The chain's CDR3 is CASSPRLYRELFF.

V usage is TRBV6-1 and J usage is TRBJ2-7; the D gene TCRdb calls, TRBD1, cannot be checked with no DNA. The CDR3 has 14 residues. Germline assignment: CDR1 MNHNS and CDR2 SASEGT. The CDR3 loop is CASSTDRGFDEQYF.